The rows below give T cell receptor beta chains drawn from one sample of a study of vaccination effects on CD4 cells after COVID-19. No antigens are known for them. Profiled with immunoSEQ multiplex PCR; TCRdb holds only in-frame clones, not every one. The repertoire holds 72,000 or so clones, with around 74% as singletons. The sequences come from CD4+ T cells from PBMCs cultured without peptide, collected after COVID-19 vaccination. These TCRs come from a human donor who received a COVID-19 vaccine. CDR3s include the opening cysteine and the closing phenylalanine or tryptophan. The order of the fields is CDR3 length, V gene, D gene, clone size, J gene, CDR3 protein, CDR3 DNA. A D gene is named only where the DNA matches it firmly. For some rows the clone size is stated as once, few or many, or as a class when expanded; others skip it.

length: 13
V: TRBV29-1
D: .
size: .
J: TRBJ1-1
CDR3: CSVDRAGFTEAFF
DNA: TGCAGCGTTGATAGGGCAGGGTTCACTGAAGCTTTCTTT

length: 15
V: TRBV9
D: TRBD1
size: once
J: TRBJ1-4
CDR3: CASSVGTGWGEKLFF
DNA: TGTGCCAGCAGCGTAGGGACAGGGTGGGGTGAAAAACTGTTTTTT

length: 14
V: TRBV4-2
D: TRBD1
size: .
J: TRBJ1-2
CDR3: CASSQVDRAGGYTF
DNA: TGTGCCAGCAGCCAAGTGGACAGGGCTGGAGGCTACACCTTC

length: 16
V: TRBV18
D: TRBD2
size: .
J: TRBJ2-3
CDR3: CASSPSSGGATDTQYF
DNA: TGTGCCAGCTCACCGTCTAGCGGGGGGGCCACAGATACGCAGTATTTT

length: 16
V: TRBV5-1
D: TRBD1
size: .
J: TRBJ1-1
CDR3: CASKLAYRGLNTEAFF
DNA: TGCGCCAGTAAGCTTGCGTACAGGGGACTGAACACTGAAGCTTTCTTT

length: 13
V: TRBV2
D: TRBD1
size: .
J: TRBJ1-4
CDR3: CASRTRDRERLFF
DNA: TGTGCCAGCAGAACTAGGGACAGGGAAAGACTGTTTTTT

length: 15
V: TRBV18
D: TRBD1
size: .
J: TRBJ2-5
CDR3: CASSPPPTGVETQYF
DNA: TGTGCCAGCTCACCTCCGCCAACAGGGGTAGAGACCCAGTACTTC

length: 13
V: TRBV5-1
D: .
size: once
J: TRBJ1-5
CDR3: CASSSGGSQPQHF
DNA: TGCGCCAGCAGCTCTGGAGGGAGTCAGCCCCAGCATTTT

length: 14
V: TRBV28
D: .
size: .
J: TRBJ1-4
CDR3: CASRSGLGNEKLFF
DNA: TGTGCCAGCAGGTCGGGACTGGGAAATGAAAAACTGTTTTTT

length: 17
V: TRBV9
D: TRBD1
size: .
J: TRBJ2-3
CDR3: CASSPKPGQGGTDTQYF
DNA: TGTGCCAGCAGCCCTAAACCGGGACAGGGTGGCACAGATACGCAGTATTTT

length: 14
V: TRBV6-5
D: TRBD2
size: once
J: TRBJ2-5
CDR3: CASRSSGGTETQYF
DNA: TGTGCCAGCAGGTCTAGCGGGGGGACGGAGACCCAGTACTTC

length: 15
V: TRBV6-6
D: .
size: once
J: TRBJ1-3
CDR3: CASSWGHLSGNTIYF
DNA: TGTGCCAGCAGTTGGGGGCACCTCTCTGGAAACACCATATATTTT

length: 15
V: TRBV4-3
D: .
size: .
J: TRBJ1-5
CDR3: CASSQGWGLLKPQHF
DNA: TGCGCCAGCAGCCAAGGGTGGGGGCTCTTGAAGCCCCAGCATTTT

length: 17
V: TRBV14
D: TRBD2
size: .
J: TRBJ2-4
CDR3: CASSQDPGGGTRNIQYF
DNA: TGTGCCAGCAGCCAAGATCCGGGAGGGGGGACGCGAAACATTCAGTACTTC

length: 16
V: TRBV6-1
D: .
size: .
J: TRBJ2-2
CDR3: CASSQAGLTNTGELFF
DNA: TGTGCCAGCAGTCAAGCAGGGTTAACGAACACCGGGGAGCTGTTTTTT

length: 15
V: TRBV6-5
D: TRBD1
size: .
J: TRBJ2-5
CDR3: CASSTADRVWETQYF
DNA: TGTGCCAGCAGTACGGCGGACAGGGTTTGGGAGACCCAGTACTTC

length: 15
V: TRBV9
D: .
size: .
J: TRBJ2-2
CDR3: CASSASGAGIGELFF
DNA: TGTGCCAGCAGCGCCTCAGGGGCGGGTATCGGGGAGCTGTTTTTT

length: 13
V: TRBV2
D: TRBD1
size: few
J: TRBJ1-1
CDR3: CASSGTGKTEAFF
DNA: TGTGCCAGCAGTGGGACAGGGAAAACTGAAGCTTTCTTT

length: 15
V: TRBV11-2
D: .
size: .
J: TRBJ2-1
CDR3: CASRIRGGSYNEQFF
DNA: TGTGCCAGCAGAATAAGGGGGGGTTCCTACAATGAGCAGTTCTTC

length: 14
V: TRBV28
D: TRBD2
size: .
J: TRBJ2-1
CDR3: CASRHGGTYNEQFF
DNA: TGTGCCAGCCGTCACGGGGGGACCTACAATGAGCAGTTCTTC

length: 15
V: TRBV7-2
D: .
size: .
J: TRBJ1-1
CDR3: CASSLAPDQNTEAFF
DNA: TGTGCCAGCAGCTTAGCCCCTGATCAGAACACTGAAGCTTTCTTT

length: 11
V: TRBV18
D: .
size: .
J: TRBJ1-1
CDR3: CASSLDREAFF
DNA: TGTGCCAGCTCACTGGACAGAGAGGCTTTCTTT

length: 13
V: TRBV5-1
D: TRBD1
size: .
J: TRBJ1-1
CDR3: CASSRQGNTEAFF
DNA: TGCGCCAGCAGCAGACAGGGTAACACTGAAGCTTTCTTT

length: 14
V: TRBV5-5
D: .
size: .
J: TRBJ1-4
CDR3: CASSLTGSVEKLFF
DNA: TGTGCCAGCAGCTTGACAGGGTCGGTTGAAAAACTGTTTTTT

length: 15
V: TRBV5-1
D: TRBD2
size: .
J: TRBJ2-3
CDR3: CASSFNRGGTDTQYF
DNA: TGCGCCAGCAGCTTCAATCGGGGGGGGACAGATACGCAGTATTTT

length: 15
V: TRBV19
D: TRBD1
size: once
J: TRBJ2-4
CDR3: CASSVKTGGSNIQYF
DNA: TGTGCCAGTAGTGTCAAGACAGGGGGCAGTAACATTCAGTACTTC

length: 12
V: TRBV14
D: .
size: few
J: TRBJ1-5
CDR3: CASSHGSQPQHF
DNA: TGTGCCAGCAGCCATGGCAGTCAGCCCCAGCATTTT

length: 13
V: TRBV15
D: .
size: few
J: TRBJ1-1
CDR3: CATSGRSNTEAFF
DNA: TGTGCCACCAGCGGCCGGTCGAACACTGAAGCTTTCTTT

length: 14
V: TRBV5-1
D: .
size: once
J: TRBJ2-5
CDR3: CASSFGATEETQYF
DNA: TGCGCCAGCAGCTTCGGAGCTACCGAAGAGACCCAGTACTTC

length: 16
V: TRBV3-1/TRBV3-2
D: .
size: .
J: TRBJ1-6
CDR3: CASSLKRRGMNSPLHF
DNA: TGTGCCAGCAGCCTCAAAAGGAGGGGGATGAATTCACCCCTCCACTTT

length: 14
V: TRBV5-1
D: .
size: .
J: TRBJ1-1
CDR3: CASSLGGVWTEAFF
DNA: TGCGCCAGCAGCTTGGGGGGGGTTTGGACTGAAGCTTTCTTT

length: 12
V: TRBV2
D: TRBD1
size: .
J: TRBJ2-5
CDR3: CATGGLSETQYF
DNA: TGTGCCACAGGGGGCCTGTCGGAGACCCAGTACTTC

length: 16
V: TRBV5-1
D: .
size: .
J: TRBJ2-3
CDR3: CASSLGWTVEADTQYF
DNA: TGCGCCAGCAGCTTGGGATGGACGGTCGAGGCAGATACGCAGTATTTT

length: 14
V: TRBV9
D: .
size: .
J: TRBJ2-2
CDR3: CASSVVSNTGELFF
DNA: TGTGCCAGCAGCGTAGTATCTAACACCGGGGAGCTGTTTTTT

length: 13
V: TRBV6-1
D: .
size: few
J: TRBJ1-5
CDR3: CASSEAYNQPQHF
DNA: TGTGCCAGCAGTGAAGCGTATAATCAGCCCCAGCATTTT

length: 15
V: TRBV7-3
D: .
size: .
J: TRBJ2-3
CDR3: CASSLGQGTTDTQYF
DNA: TGTGCCAGCAGCTTAGGGCAGGGGACCACAGATACGCAGTATTTT

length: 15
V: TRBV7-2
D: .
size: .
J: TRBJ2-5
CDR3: CASSLQSGPQETQYF
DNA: TGTGCCAGCAGCCTCCAATCGGGTCCTCAAGAGACCCAGTACTTC

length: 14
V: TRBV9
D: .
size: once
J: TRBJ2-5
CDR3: CASSVEGGQETQYF
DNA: TGTGCCAGCAGCGTAGAGGGGGGGCAAGAGACCCAGTACTTC

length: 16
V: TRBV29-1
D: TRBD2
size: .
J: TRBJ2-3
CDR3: CSVERGLAGGVYTQYF
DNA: TGCAGCGTTGAAAGGGGGCTAGCGGGGGGCGTCTATACGCAGTATTTT

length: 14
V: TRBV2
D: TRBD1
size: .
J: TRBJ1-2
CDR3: CASTMGQTNYGYTF
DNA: TGTGCCAGCACCATGGGACAGACTAACTATGGCTACACCTTC

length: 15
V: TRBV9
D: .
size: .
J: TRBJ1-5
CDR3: CASSVGQGWNQPQHF
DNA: TGTGCCAGCAGCGTAGGGCAGGGCTGGAATCAGCCCCAGCATTTT

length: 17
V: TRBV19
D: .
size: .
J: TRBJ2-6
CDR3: CASKGRDTSPGANVLTF
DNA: TGTGCCAGTAAAGGGCGGGACACGTCCCCGGGGGCCAACGTCCTGACTTTC

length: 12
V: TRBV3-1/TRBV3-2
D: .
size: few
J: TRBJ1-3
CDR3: CASSPSGNTIYF
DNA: TGTGCCAGCAGCCCCTCGGGAAACACCATATATTTT

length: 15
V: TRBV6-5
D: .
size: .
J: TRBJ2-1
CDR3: CASSTGRGTYNEQFF
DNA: TGTGCCAGCAGTACGGGAAGGGGAACCTACAATGAGCAGTTCTTC

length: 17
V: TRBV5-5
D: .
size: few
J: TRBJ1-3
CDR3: CASSSPPGHPSGNTIYF
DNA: TGTGCCAGCAGCTCTCCACCTGGACATCCCTCTGGAAACACCATATATTTT

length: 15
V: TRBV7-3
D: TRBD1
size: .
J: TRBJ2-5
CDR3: CASSRLGQDKETQYF
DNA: TGTGCCAGCAGCCGACTGGGACAGGACAAAGAGACCCAGTACTTC

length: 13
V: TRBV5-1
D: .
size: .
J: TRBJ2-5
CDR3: CASSFGVLETQYF
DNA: TGCGCCAGCAGCTTCGGGGTTTTGGAGACCCAGTACTTC

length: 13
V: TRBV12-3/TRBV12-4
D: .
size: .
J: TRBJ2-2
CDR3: CASRERNTGELFF
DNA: TGTGCCAGCAGAGAGAGAAACACCGGGGAGCTGTTTTTT

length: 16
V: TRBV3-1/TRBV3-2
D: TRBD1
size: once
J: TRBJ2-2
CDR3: CASSQENRGPTGELFF
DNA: TGTGCCAGCAGCCAAGAAAACAGGGGTCCCACCGGGGAGCTGTTTTTT

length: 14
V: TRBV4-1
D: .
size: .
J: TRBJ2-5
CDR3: CASSQPEGQETQYF
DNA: TGCGCCAGCAGCCAGCCTGAAGGCCAAGAGACCCAGTACTTC

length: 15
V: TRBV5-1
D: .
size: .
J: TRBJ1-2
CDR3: CASSPVAGGDYGYTF
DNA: TGCGCCAGCAGCCCGGTGGCGGGGGGAGACTATGGCTACACCTTC

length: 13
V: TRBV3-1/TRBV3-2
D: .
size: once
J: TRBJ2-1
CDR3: CASSQSRSREQFF
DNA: TGTGCCAGCAGCCAAAGTCGCTCGCGTGAGCAGTTCTTC

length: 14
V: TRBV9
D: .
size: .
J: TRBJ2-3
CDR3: CASSLGPGTDTQYF
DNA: TGTGCCAGCAGCCTCGGGCCCGGCACAGATACGCAGTATTTT